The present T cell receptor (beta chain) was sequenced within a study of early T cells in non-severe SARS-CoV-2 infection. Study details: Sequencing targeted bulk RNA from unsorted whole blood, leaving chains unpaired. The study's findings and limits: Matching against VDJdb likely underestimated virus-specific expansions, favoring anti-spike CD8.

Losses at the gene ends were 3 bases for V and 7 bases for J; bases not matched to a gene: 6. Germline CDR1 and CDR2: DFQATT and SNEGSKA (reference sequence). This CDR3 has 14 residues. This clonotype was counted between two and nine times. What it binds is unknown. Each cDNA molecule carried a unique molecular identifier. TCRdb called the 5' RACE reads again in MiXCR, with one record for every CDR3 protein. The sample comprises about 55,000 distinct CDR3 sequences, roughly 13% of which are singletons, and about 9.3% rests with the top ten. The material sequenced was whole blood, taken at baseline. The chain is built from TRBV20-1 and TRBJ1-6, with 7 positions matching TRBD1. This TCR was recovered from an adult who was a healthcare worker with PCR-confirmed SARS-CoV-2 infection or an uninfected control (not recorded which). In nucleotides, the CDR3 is TGCAGTGCTAGCCTACAGGGGTTCAATTCACCCCTCCACTTT. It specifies CSASLQGFNSPLHF.